This entry concerns a single T cell receptor (beta chain). Its antigen is as yet unknown. The sample belongs to a study of T cell responses to AZD1222 COVID-19 vaccine. Samples with a second dose at about 4 or about 12 weeks were pooled together. Study-wide points: Among those given AZD1222, only six or seven were seropositive at baseline. Dominant at 160-218 and 743-854, vaccine-associated CD4 TCRs also spanned spike. Unmutated variant regions are reportedly the target of nearly half of TCRs that are spike-specific.

This CDR3 region has 14 residues. Trimming took 3 bases from V and 1 from J, leaving 11 bases between them. Germline V gene data show CDR1 as DFQATT and CDR2 as SNEGSKA (reference sequence). Method: immunoSEQ multiplex PCR; TCRdb's copy keeps in-frame clones and lacks some. The sample shows under 150,000 clones, roughly 91% of them seen only once. The gene calls are TRBV20-1 and TRBJ2-3; weak D call: TRBD2 (7 bases). The clonotype originates from an adult who received the AZD1222 COVID-19 vaccine. The input for sequencing was peripheral blood, taken 28 days after the second AZD1222 dose. CDR3 sequence (DNA): TGCAGTGCTAGTAGGGGGGGTGGCACAGATACGCAGTATTTT. Protein sequence: CSASRGGGTDTQYF.